The 24 T cell receptor beta chains listed next were all sequenced from one sample in a study of OX40 agonist ivuxolimab in advanced cancers. Profiling relied on immunoSEQ multiplex PCR, and the TCRdb table lists in-frame clones only, not all of them. The sample contains about 50,000 clones, about nine tenths of which appear only once. Here the sequenced sample was CD4+ or CD8+ T cells sorted from blood, taken in a trial of the OX40 agonist ivuxolimab. These receptors were taken from an adult with an advanced solid tumor such as melanoma, head and neck, liver or kidney cancer.

The chain has TRBV5-5 and TRBJ2-7; 7 positions agree with TRBD2. The CDR3 spans 15 residues. From germline, CDR1 is SGHKS and CDR2 YYEKEE (reference sequence). The trim removed 4 bases at V and 3 bases at J, leaving 10 bases unmatched. CDR3: CASSPPRAGIYEQYF. The CDR3 DNA is TGTGCCAGCAGCCCCCCCCGAGCGGGGATCTACGAGCAGTACTTC. Using reference TRBV5-5 and TRBJ2-7 for the parts outside the CDR3, the full variable domain is DAGVTQSPTHLIKTRGQQVTLRCSPISGHKSVSWYQQVLGQGPQFIFQYYEKEERGRGNFPDRFSARQFPNYSSELNVNALLLGDSALYLCASSPPRAGIYEQYFGPGTRLTVT.

The table lists this clone with a count of one. CDR3 amino acids: CASSSGQVYIGEQYF. CDR3 DNA sequence: TGTGCCAGCAGCTCCGGACAGGTATATATCGGCGAGCAGTACTTC. The V gene is TRBV5-6, the J gene TRBJ2-7, with 7 bases matching TRBD1. The V segment lost 3 bases and the J segment 6 bases; nucleotides outside the gene matches: 12. This CDR3 region has 15 residues. The germline V gene encodes CDR1 SGHDT and CDR2 YYEEEE. The entire variable domain, with the rest obtained from reference TRBV5-6 and TRBJ2-7, is as follows: DAGVTQSPTHLIKTRGQQVTLRCSPKSGHDTVSWYQQALGQGPQFIFQYYEEEERQRGNFPDRFSGHQFPNYSSELNVNALLLGDSALYLCASSSGQVYIGEQYFGPGTRLTVT.

This clone was detected a few times. V and J are TRBV10-1 and TRBJ1-2; D possibly corresponds to TRBD1 (6 bases). V dropped 2 bases and J dropped 6 bases, with 13 bases sitting between them. CDR1 and CDR2 from the germline V gene are WNHNN and SYGVQD (reference sequence). The CDR3 runs 14 residues. CDR3 bases: TGCGCCAGCAGTGAGAATATCGCAGGGGATGGCTACACCTTC. Protein product: CASSENIAGDGYTF.

The chain recombines TRBV9 with TRBJ2-1, with TRBD2 matching over 9 bases. Germline CDR1 reads SGDLS; CDR2 reads YYNGEE. With V trimmed by 2 bases and J by 7 bases, 4 bases remained unmatched. There are 14 residues in the CDR3. CDR3 in DNA: TGTGCCAGCAGCGTTTCTAGCGGGGTAAATGAGCAGTTCTTC. This codes for CASSVSSGVNEQFF.

V is TRBV30 and J is TRBJ1-2; D possibly corresponds to TRBD1 (5 bases). This CDR3 has 16 residues. Trimming shortened V by 4 bases and J by 7 bases, and 25 bases separated the two germline ends. Germline V gives CDR1 GTSNPN, CDR2 SVGIG (reference sequence). The CDR3 loop reads CAWIGGRGGVHSGYTF. The CDR3, as DNA: TGTGCCTGGATTGGGGGTCGAGGAGGGGTTCACTCTGGCTACACCTTC.

The rearrangement joins TRBV11-2 to TRBJ1-1; D might be TRBD1 (5 bases). The V end lost 1 base, the J end lost 1 base, and 19 bases lay between the germline ends. The CDR3 loop spans 18 amino acids. Germline assignment: CDR1 SGHAT and CDR2 FQNNGV. The DNA of the CDR3 is TGTGCCAGCAGCTTAGGAGTAGGTACAGGCCCGTGGAACACTGAAGCTTTCTTT. Translating gives CASSLGVGTGPWNTEAFF.

The chain has TRBV21-1 and TRBJ2-3; TRBD2 was called by the table and not checked on the DNA. TRBV21-1 is noted as a pseudogene. The CDR3 is made up of 14 amino acids. Here the CDR3 reads CASSNREDTDTQYF. In DNA form, the CDR3 reads TGTGCCAGCAGCAACCGGGAGGACACAGATACGCAGTATTTT.

The V call is TRBV4-3, the J call TRBJ2-7, with D tentatively TRBD1 (5 bases). The V gene's germline CDR1 is LGHNA and CDR2 YSLEER. V lost 4 bases, J lost 2 bases, and 15 bases lay in between. This CDR3 spans 15 amino acids. DNA of the CDR3: TGCGCCAGCAGCCTAACCAACAGGCGACCCTACGAGCAGTACTTC. Translation: CASSLTNRRPYEQYF.

The V gene is TRBV5-1, the J gene TRBJ2-1; 13 bases match TRBD2. Germline V lookup: CDR1 SGHRS, CDR2 YFSETQ. Trimming at V came to 2 bases and at J to 9 bases, leaving 14 bases not matched to a gene. This CDR3 spans 18 amino acids. The CDR3 spells CASSFTGTSGIGLGEQFF. The CDR3 DNA reads TGCGCCAGCAGCTTTACCGGGACTAGCGGGATCGGTCTCGGTGAGCAGTTCTTC.

This chain uses TRBV11-2 with TRBJ1-1, with a tentative D call TRBD1 (5 bases). Germline CDR1 SGHAT, CDR2 FQNNGV. Trimming pared 0 bases from V and 2 bases from J, leaving 10 bases between. The CDR3 runs 15 residues. The CDR3 protein is CASSLDFGGNTEAFF. In DNA, the CDR3 is TGTGCCAGCAGCTTAGATTTTGGGGGAAACACTGAAGCTTTCTTT.

This clone was seen a single time. The V gene is TRBV7-9, the J gene TRBJ2-6; perhaps TRBD2 as D (6 bases). Trimming shortened V by 5 bases and J by 3 bases, and 14 bases separated the two germline ends. The CDR3 loop spans 16 amino acids. Germline values: CDR1 SEHNR, CDR2 FQNEAQ (reference sequence). CDR3 sequence: CASSQEGLGGANVLTF. The CDR3, as DNA: TGTGCCAGCAGCCAGGAGGGGCTAGGTGGGGCCAACGTCCTGACTTTC.

This chain links TRBV30 with TRBJ1-2; D is ambiguous. Trimming removed 4 bases at V and 4 bases at J, with 10 bases between. This CDR3 spans 12 amino acids. Germline loops: CDR1 GTSNPN, CDR2 SVGIG (reference sequence). The CDR3 spells CAWTAGLYGYTF. The CDR3 bases are TGTGCCTGGACCGCGGGCCTCTATGGCTACACCTTC.

The J gene is TRBJ2-1, the V gene TRBV19; maybe TRBD1 (6 bases). In germline, CDR1 is LNHDA, CDR2 SQIVND (reference sequence). Deletions cut 0 bases from V and 6 bases from J, with 12 bases between. The CDR3 contains 15 residues. The CDR3 coding sequence is TGTGCCAGTAGTATAGAGGCAGGGGTCATCAATGAGCAGTTCTTC. Protein product: CASSIEAGVINEQFF.

The table lists this clone with a count of one. The rearrangement uses TRBV14 and TRBJ2-2; tentative D call: TRBD1 (5 bases). This CDR3 spans 16 amino acids. Trimming removed 4 bases at V and 7 bases at J, with 19 bases between. The V gene's germline CDR1 is SGHDN and CDR2 FVKESK. CDR3 loop: CASSRGATVRSGELFF. The CDR3 coding sequence is TGTGCCAGCAGCCGTGGGGCCACTGTTAGGAGCGGGGAGCTGTTTTTT.

The V gene is TRBV5-5, the J gene TRBJ1-6; weak D call: TRBD1 (6 bases). CDR1 SGHKS and CDR2 YYEKEE come from the germline V gene (reference sequence). CDR3 length: 14 residues. V lost 4 bases to trimming and J lost 6 bases, with 11 bases between them. The CDR3 DNA follows: TGTGCCAGCAGCCCCGGGACATCTAATTCACCCCTCCACTTT. Its protein is CASSPGTSNSPLHF.

The rearrangement links TRBV18 to TRBJ2-5; no definite D call. The CDR3 totals 11 residues. CDR1 is KGHSH and CDR2 is LQKENI in the germline V gene. The V gene lost 2 bases and the J gene lost 4 bases, with 2 bases spanning the gap. CDR3 sequence reads: CASSPGETQYF. The CDR3 DNA sequence: TGTGCCAGCTCACCAGGAGAGACCCAGTACTTC.

The V and J genes are TRBV2 and TRBJ2-7; 12 nucleotides line up with TRBD1. Trimming cost V 1 base and J 4 bases; bases outside gene matches: 8. CDR1 and CDR2 (germline): SNHLY, FYNNEI. The CDR3 length is 17 residues. The CDR3 nucleotides read TGTGCCAGCAGTGAAGGCTTTGGGACAGGGGGCCAGTACGAGCAGTACTTC. Translated, it gives CASSEGFGTGGQYEQYF.

The chain uses TRBV6-1 and TRBJ1-1, with unresolved D. CDR1 is MNHNS and CDR2 is SASEGT in the germline V gene. The CDR3 sequence is 14 residues long. Trimming took 10 bases from V and 2 from J, leaving 17 bases between them. The CDR3 is CATGKRTANTEAFF. CDR3 in DNA: TGTGCCACCGGAAAAAGGACGGCCAACACTGAAGCTTTCTTT.

The rearrangement uses TRBV19 and TRBJ1-3, with D perhaps matching TRBD1 (5 bases). Germline loops: CDR1 LNHDA, CDR2 SQIVND (reference sequence). The length of the CDR3 is 14 residues. V lost 8 bases and J lost 0, with 11 bases in between. The CDR3 spells CASRDSSSGNTIYF. Written as DNA, the CDR3 is TGTGCCAGTCGGGACTCAAGCTCTGGAAACACCATATATTTT.

The chain is built from TRBV7-2 and TRBJ2-3, with 9 nucleotides matching TRBD2. This CDR3 spans 16 amino acids. Germline CDR1 is SGHTA and CDR2 is FQGNSA. V was clipped by 2 bases and J by 2 bases; unmatched bases: 5. Written as DNA, the CDR3 is TGTGCCAGCAGCTTATTGGGCGGGGGGGCCACAGATACGCAGTATTTT. Amino acid sequence: CASSLLGGGATDTQYF.

The V gene is TRBV29-1, the J gene TRBJ1-2; D may be TRBD1 (6 bases). Trimming stripped 7 bases from V and 3 bases from J, with 15 bases between. Per the germline V gene, CDR1 is SQVTM and CDR2 is ANQGSEA. The CDR3 runs to 13 residues. The CDR3, as DNA: TGCAGCGACGTAGACGGGACATACTATGGCTACACCTTC. Its protein is CSDVDGTYYGYTF.

This clone was counted a few times. The rearrangement uses TRBV7-2 and TRBJ1-2, with unresolved D. The CDR3 is 12 amino acids. V lost 0 bases, J lost 8 bases, and 7 bases lay in between. Germline V gene lookup returns CDR1 SGHTA and CDR2 FQGNSA. Here the CDR3 DNA reads TGTGCCAGCAGCTTAGCCGGAGGCGGCTACACCTTC. Translating it yields CASSLAGGGYTF. Looking up the rest from reference TRBV7-2 and TRBJ1-2 gives the full variable domain: GAGVSQSPSNKVTEKGKDVELRCDPISGHTALYWYRQSLGQGLEFLIYFQGNSAPDKSGLPSDRFSAERTGGSVSTLTIQRTQQEDSAVYLCASSLAGGGYTFGSGTRLTVV.

The CDR3 DNA reads TGTGCCAGCAGCCGCGGCAATAGCGGGGGATTGGGTGAGCAGTTCTTC. It is translated as CASSRGNSGGLGEQFF. V usage is TRBV7-2 and J usage is TRBJ2-1; 9 bases line up with TRBD2. Germline CDR1 and CDR2: SGHTA and FQGNSA. The junction had 14 bases not matched to a gene; V was cut back by 5 bases and J by 9 bases. The CDR3 consists of 16 residues.

In its sample, this clone was seen once. The V gene is TRBV29-1, the J gene TRBJ2-1; D might be TRBD2 (5 bases). This CDR3 has 15 amino acids. V was pared by 7 bases and J by 9 bases, with 25 bases between. Germline loops: CDR1 SQVTM, CDR2 ANQGSEA. The CDR3 DNA is TGCAGCGCAACAGATGTCCGGACGGGCGGGTCTGAGCAGTTCTTC. Translated, it gives CSATDVRTGGSEQFF.